This T cell receptor beta chain came from a study of T-cell reconstitution after alpha-beta-depleted transplantation in children listed by TCRdb under 2016. About the investigation overall: Using TCR repertoire profiling, the study quantitatively followed how T-cell immune reconstitution unfolded in children after TCRalphabeta/CD19-depleted allogeneic hematopoietic cell transplantation.

Libraries were prepared through PCR. The sequencer was an Illumina HiSeq 2500. TCR library preparation used molecular barcoding, with unique molecular identifiers applied to normalize quantification of the TCRbeta repertoire. TCRdb trimmed the raw reads at Q25, called clones with MiXCR and kept productive beta chains. Identical CDR3 protein sequences are pooled into one entry, listed with their most common genes and DNA. The sample yields around 450,000 distinct CDR3 sequences; roughly a tenth were counted once. The biggest ten clones account for around 2% of the sample. Results and caveats for the whole study, not just this receptor: In some patients, the high TCRbeta diversity seen at day 60 was put down to recipient T cells and intrathymic progenitors that had survived conditioning. The apparently early recovery of alphabetaT-cell counts about two months after transplant reportedly depended on only several hundred rapidly expanded clones that came from non-depleted graft cells. Over the following months the frequencies of hyperexpanded clones went down, and after one year T-cell counts and TCRbeta diversity were mostly credited to newly produced T cells.

This clonotype was observed at least ten times. This receptor's antigen is unknown. Per-base qualities were not stored, and no clone one base away is much larger. This specimen's treatment or condition label, interpreted: allogeneic hematopoietic cell transplantation with graft depleted of TCRalphabeta T cells and CD19 B cells. The transplant recipients were children given TCRalphabeta/CD19-depleted allogeneic hematopoietic cell grafts. CDR1 and CDR2 are drawn from the germline V gene (reference sequence): MNHEY, SMNVEV. The junction shows trimming of 4 bases on V and 9 bases on J, and the gene matches do not reach 16 bases of it. There are 17 amino acids in the CDR3, from cysteine to phenylalanine inclusive. Only the CDR3 DNA is retained, 51 bases long and in frame from the first base.

The sequence joins TRBV27 to TRBJ2-1; 9 of the junction bases match TRBD2. This sample comprised PBMCs, obtained before TCRalphabeta/CD19-depleted stem cell transplant. The source of this sequence is a child younger than 10 with inherited bone marrow failure, due to receive a stem cell transplant. The CDR3 reads as follows: CASSSPLAGEGRGEQFF. The DNA sequence follows: TGTGCCAGCAGTTCCCCCTTAGCGGGAGAAGGCAGGGGTGAGCAGTTCTTC.